This TCR beta chain was recorded in a study of T cell responses to AZD1222 COVID-19 vaccine. Assay: immunoSEQ multiplex PCR; the TCRdb copy retains only in-frame clones and omits some. In the table there are about 91,000 clones, roughly nine tenths of which are singletons. Only a few counts were recorded for this clone. The junction had 7 bases not matched to a gene; V was cut back by 3 bases and J by 2 bases. The CDR3 has 15 amino acids. The germline CDR1 and CDR2 sequences are SGHTA and FQGNSA. Source: peripheral blood, taken 28 days after the second AZD1222 dose. This chain joins TRBV7-2 and TRBJ2-7; TRBD1 matches at 7 bases. The sequence was obtained from an adult who received the AZD1222 COVID-19 vaccine. Here the CDR3 reads CASSLPTGRTYEQYF. CDR3 nucleotides: TGTGCCAGCAGCTTGCCGACAGGGAGAACCTACGAGCAGTACTTC.